This is a list of T cell receptor beta chains from one sample in a study of blood T cell repertoires in COVID-19. Repertoires were generated with immunoSEQ multiplex PCR, while TCRdb's copy carries only in-frame clones and drops some. In the table there are hundreds of thousands of clones, roughly 90% of which are singletons. Sequencing was carried out using PBMCs or T cells enriched from blood (not recorded which). The receptors come from a woman in her 50s who had been exposed to COVID-19. Each CDR3 is given with its conserved first and last residue. D genes are given only for firm matches. Size tells how often a clone was seen (once, few, many) or the class of an expanded clone, and some rows leave it out.

abundance	d_gene	v_gene	j_gene	CDR3nt	CDR3aa
NA	TRBD1	TRBV18	TRBJ1-1	TGTGCCAGCTCTAGGGGACAGGGGACTGAAGCTTTCTTT	CASSRGQGTEAFF
NA	TRBD1	TRBV7-8	TRBJ1-5	TGTGCCAGCAGCCTCGGGACAGAGCAGCCCCAGCATTTT	CASSLGTEQPQHF
NA	NA	TRBV6-2/TRBV6-3	TRBJ2-2	TGTGCCAGCAGTTTCGACAGGAACACCGGGGAGCTGTTTTTT	CASSFDRNTGELFF
NA	NA	TRBV9	TRBJ1-2	TGTGCCAGCAGCGTAAACGGGGGTCCCTATGGCTACACCTTC	CASSVNGGPYGYTF
once	TRBD1	TRBV28	TRBJ1-1	TGTGCCAGCACCAAAAGGGACAGGGGTGGCACTGAAGCTTTCTTT	CASTKRDRGGTEAFF
once	TRBD1	TRBV28	TRBJ1-1	TGTGCCAGCACAGGGGGGCAGGGGACTGAAGCTTTCTTT	CASTGGQGTEAFF
NA	TRBD1	TRBV15	TRBJ2-7	TGTGCCACCAGCAGAGATCGGGCAGGGGGCCTGTACGAGCAGTACTTC	CATSRDRAGGLYEQYF
NA	TRBD2	TRBV7-9	TRBJ2-1	TGTGCCAGCAGCTCGGGGGGGAATGAGCAGTTCTTC	CASSSGGNEQFF
NA	NA	TRBV3-1/TRBV3-2	TRBJ2-7	TGTGCCAGCAGCCTCACCAGGGGATCGACCTACGAGCAGTACTTC	CASSLTRGSTYEQYF
NA	NA	TRBV19	TRBJ1-1	TGTGCCAGTAGTATTTACGTGCCGGGGTTGGGCACTGAAGCTTTCTTT	CASSIYVPGLGTEAFF
once	NA	TRBV5-1	TRBJ1-1	TGCGCCAGCAGCTCTGGGCCTGTCACTGAAGCTTTCTTT	CASSSGPVTEAFF
NA	TRBD1	TRBV18	TRBJ1-1	TGTGCCAGCTCACCGACGACAGGGGAGATCTATGAAGCTTTCTTT	CASSPTTGEIYEAFF
NA	TRBD1	TRBV25-1	TRBJ2-1	TGTGCCAGCAGTGACATCAGGGGGCATCTACACAATGAGCAGTTCTTC	CASSDIRGHLHNEQFF
NA	NA	TRBV18	TRBJ2-2	TGTGCCAGCTCACCACCGAGTACCGGGGAGCTGTTTTTT	CASSPPSTGELFF
NA	TRBD2	TRBV4-2	TRBJ2-1	TGTGCCAGCAGCCAAGAGGAGGCGGGGGGGTTCAATGAGCAGTTCTTC	CASSQEEAGGFNEQFF
NA	NA	TRBV3-1/TRBV3-2	TRBJ2-6	TGTGCCAGCAGCCAAGTCGGGAGCTTTTTCTCTGGGGCCAACGTCCTGACTTTC	CASSQVGSFFSGANVLTF
NA	NA	TRBV5-1	TRBJ1-1	TGCGCCAGCAGATCTGCCGGGGGGAGGACTGAAGCTTTCTTT	CASRSAGGRTEAFF
NA	NA	TRBV19	TRBJ1-1	TGTGCCAGTAGTATGTACAGCCTGAACACTGAAGCTTTCTTT	CASSMYSLNTEAFF
NA	NA	TRBV19	TRBJ1-2	TGTGCCAGTAGTATAGCCCCGATCCAGGGCTACACCTTC	CASSIAPIQGYTF
NA	NA	TRBV19	TRBJ2-3	TGTGCCAGTAGTATTAGGGGAACAGATACGCAGTATTTT	CASSIRGTDTQYF
NA	TRBD1	TRBV4-1	TRBJ2-7	TGCGCCAGCAGCCATTCCGGGACAGGGGGCGCGTACGAGCAGTACTTC	CASSHSGTGGAYEQYF
NA	TRBD1	TRBV10-3	TRBJ2-5	TGTGCCATCACGAGGGACAGACAAGAGACCCAGTACTTC	CAITRDRQETQYF
NA	NA	TRBV29-1	TRBJ1-4	TGCAGCGTTGTTTCTGCAGCACTAGCAACTAATGAAAAACTGTTTTTT	CSVVSAALATNEKLFF
NA	NA	TRBV5-1	TRBJ2-3	TGCGCCAGCAGCGTGACTGTGGCAGATACGCAGTATTTT	CASSVTVADTQYF
NA	TRBD1	TRBV5-1	TRBJ1-2	TGCGCCAGCAGCTGGGACAGGGCTAACTATGGCTACACCTTC	CASSWDRANYGYTF
NA	TRBD2	TRBV5-1	TRBJ2-1	TGCGCCAGCAGCTTCCCCACTACTAGCGGGACCTACAATGAGCAGTTCTTC	CASSFPTTSGTYNEQFF
NA	NA	TRBV3-1/TRBV3-2	TRBJ2-7	TGTGCCAGCAGCCGTGGCAGTTTCGACGAGCAGTACTTC	CASSRGSFDEQYF
NA	TRBD2	TRBV2	TRBJ2-5	TGTGCCAGCACCCTACGACTAGCGGGGGGGCGGAAGACCCAGTACTTC	CASTLRLAGGRKTQYF
NA	TRBD1	TRBV5-1	TRBJ2-6	TGCGCCAGCAGCTTGTACCCCCCGGGACAGGTGGGCTCTGGGGCCAACGTCCTGACTTTC	CASSLYPPGQVGSGANVLTF
once	NA	TRBV6-5	TRBJ2-3	TGTGCCAGCAGCTTGAACTCTAATGGAGATACGCAGTATTTT	CASSLNSNGDTQYF
NA	TRBD1	TRBV6-5	TRBJ2-7	TGTGCCAGCAGAGGGGGACAGGGAGGTTACTACGAGCAGTACTTC	CASRGGQGGYYEQYF
NA	NA	TRBV5-1	TRBJ1-5	TGCGCCAGCAGCGTCGTCGGGGGTCTGGGGCAGCCCCAGCATTTT	CASSVVGGLGQPQHF
NA	NA	TRBV21-1	TRBJ2-5	TGTGCCAGCAGCAGAGGAGGACTAGCGGGGGACTGGGAGACCCAGTACTTC	CASSRGGLAGDWETQYF
NA	TRBD1	TRBV28	TRBJ1-5	TGTGCCAGCAGTTGGACAGGGGAGGGTCAGCCCCAGCATTTT	CASSWTGEGQPQHF
NA	NA	TRBV19	TRBJ1-5	TGTGCCAGTAGTATTTCAGGGGCGGGTAGCAATCAGCCCCAGCATTTT	CASSISGAGSNQPQHF
NA	TRBD1	TRBV5-6	TRBJ1-1	TGTGCCAGCAGCTACCCGGAACAGGGGGCTACTGCTTTCTTT	CASSYPEQGATAFF
NA	NA	TRBV12-3/TRBV12-4	TRBJ2-3	TGTGCCAGCAGATACACAGATACGCAGTATTTT	CASRYTDTQYF
NA	TRBD2	TRBV6-1	TRBJ2-1	TGTGCCAGCAGTGAACAGCCCCTCACTAGCGGGGGGGCTTTCAATGAGCAGTTCTTC	CASSEQPLTSGGAFNEQFF
NA	TRBD1	TRBV5-1	TRBJ2-7	TGCGCCAGCAGCCCTGAGGGACAGGGGATAGTAGACGAGCAGTACTTC	CASSPEGQGIVDEQYF
NA	TRBD1	TRBV5-6	TRBJ2-1	TGTGCCAGCAGCTTAGGACAGGGCTACAATGAGCAGTTCTTC	CASSLGQGYNEQFF
NA	NA	TRBV29-1	TRBJ1-1	TGCAGCGTTGAAGATCTGACATTTAACACTGAAGCTTTCTTT	CSVEDLTFNTEAFF
NA	NA	TRBV7-2	TRBJ2-5	TGTGCCAGCAGCTTTCCAGGGGTGCAAGAGACCCAGTACTTC	CASSFPGVQETQYF
NA	TRBD1	TRBV5-1	TRBJ1-5	TGCGCCAGCAGCTTAGGACAGGCTAGCAATCAGCCCCAGCATTTT	CASSLGQASNQPQHF
NA	TRBD1	TRBV28	TRBJ2-4	TGTGCCAGCAGTTTGTTTCTGATAGCAGTTGACAGGGGGCCCCTGACGAACATTCAGTACTTC	CASSLFLIAVDRGPLTNIQYF
NA	NA	TRBV3-1/TRBV3-2	TRBJ2-7	TGTGCCAGCAGCCAACGGATCGGACAAACCCGGCGGCAGTACTTC	CASSQRIGQTRRQYF
NA	NA	TRBV7-9	TRBJ2-1	TGTGCCAGCAGCTTCAGACGAGAGGGATTCTCCTACAATGAGCAGTTCTTC	CASSFRREGFSYNEQFF
NA	NA	TRBV7-9	TRBJ2-7	TGTGCCAGCAGCAACACGGAGGCCCGTGATAAGTACTTC	CASSNTEARDKYF
NA	TRBD1	TRBV27	TRBJ2-7	TGTGCCAGCAGTGGGGACAGGGGCGCCTACGAGCAGTACTTC	CASSGDRGAYEQYF
NA	NA	TRBV2	TRBJ1-2	TGTGCCAGCAGTCGGACTTCTAACTATGGCTACACCTTC	CASSRTSNYGYTF
NA	TRBD1	TRBV19	TRBJ2-5	TGTGCCAGTAAAACGGGACAGGGTTTAGGAGAGACCCAGTACTTC	CASKTGQGLGETQYF
few	NA	TRBV3-1/TRBV3-2	TRBJ1-2	TGTGCCAGCAGCCGCTGGCGGAGCAACTATGGCTACACCTTC	CASSRWRSNYGYTF
NA	TRBD1	TRBV19	TRBJ1-1	TGTGCCAGTAGTATGTCTGAGGGGGCGCTTACTGAAGCTTTCTTT	CASSMSEGALTEAFF
NA	TRBD2	TRBV15	TRBJ2-1	TGTGCCACCAGCAGTGGGACTAGCGGGGGTGATCTCTCCTACAATGAGCAGTTCTTC	CATSSGTSGGDLSYNEQFF
NA	TRBD2	TRBV7-9	TRBJ2-5	TGTGCCAGCAGTTTTGACCTAGCGGGGGAGGAGGAGACCCAGTACTTC	CASSFDLAGEEETQYF
once	NA	TRBV28	TRBJ1-2	TGTGCCAGCAGCCAGGCCTCAATGGGGGCTAGCTATGGCTACACCTTC	CASSQASMGASYGYTF
NA	NA	TRBV6-5	TRBJ1-2	TGTGCCAGCAGCCCAAACGGGTTTGTTGGCTACACCTTC	CASSPNGFVGYTF
NA	NA	TRBV7-8	TRBJ2-7	TGTGCCAGCAGCTTAGGGAGCGCGAATACCTACGAGCAGTACTTC	CASSLGSANTYEQYF
NA	NA	TRBV4-1	TRBJ1-2	TGCGCCAGCAGCCAAGCCGCGGGGAACTATGGCTACACCTTC	CASSQAAGNYGYTF
NA	NA	TRBV14	TRBJ2-1	TGTGCCAGCAGCCAAGCGGGGGTTATAAGCTCCTACAATGAGCAGTTCTTC	CASSQAGVISSYNEQFF